One sample yielded the 11 T cell receptor beta chains listed below, sequenced in a study of response to subunit inactivated influenza vaccine. One entry per CDR3 protein, called by TCRdb with MiXCR from the RT-PCR reads. This repertoire shows 500,000 to 600,000 distinct CDR3 sequences, around 13% found once; its top ten account for about an eighth. Source: PBMCs from blood, taken roughly 47 days after vaccination. The receptors here all came from a man aged 45-65 years who received an inactivated influenza vaccine.

This clonotype showed up many times. The gene calls are TRBV14 and TRBJ2-7, with D perhaps matching TRBD2 (6 bases). The CDR3 spans 15 residues. CDR1 SGHDN and CDR2 FVKESK come from the germline V gene. The V end was cut by 2 bases, the J end by 7 bases, with 18 bases between. This CDR3 is CASSQLGGGTREQYF. The CDR3 DNA sequence: TGTGCCAGCAGCCAACTTGGTGGGGGGACGCGGGAGCAGTACTTC.

This clonotype showed up just a few times. The chain links TRBV4-1 to TRBJ2-2; D is unclear. This CDR3 comprises 16 residues. V dropped 2 bases and J dropped 0 bases, with 10 bases sitting between them. Per the germline V gene, CDR1 is MGHRA and CDR2 is YSYEKL. The CDR3 spells CASSQMTLSNTGELFF. For the CDR3, the DNA is TGCGCCAGCAGCCAAATGACTTTATCGAACACCGGGGAGCTGTTTTTT.

V usage is TRBV2 and J usage is TRBJ2-4; 8 nucleotides match TRBD1. The germline gives CDR1 SNHLY, CDR2 FYNNEI. The CDR3 consists of 14 residues. With V trimmed by 5 bases and J by 6 bases, 6 bases remained unmatched. The CDR3 coding sequence is TGTGCCAGCAGTTACGACAGGGGAACAAACATTCAGTACTTC. This translates into CASSYDRGTNIQYF.

The chain combines TRBV5-1 with TRBJ2-1; 13 bases match TRBD2. From germline, CDR1 is SGHRS and CDR2 YFSETQ. V shed 4 bases, J shed 4 bases, and the junction held 8 bases outside the gene matches. The CDR3 length is 17 residues. This CDR3 reads CASSLTRLAGGYNEQFF. CDR3 DNA sequence: TGCGCCAGCAGCCTGACGAGACTAGCGGGAGGATACAATGAGCAGTTCTTC.

This clonotype turned up a few times. The V and J genes are TRBV20-1 and TRBJ2-1; 9 nucleotides align to TRBD2. Trimming took 6 bases from V and 7 from J; bases not matched to a gene: 10. The CDR3 runs to 14 residues. Germline CDR1 reads DFQATT; CDR2 reads SNEGSKA (reference sequence). For the CDR3, the DNA is TGCAGTGCCGCGGGGGGGGGAGTAAGGAATGAGCAGTTCTTC. The encoded protein is CSAAGGGVRNEQFF.

The V and J genes are TRBV7-6 and TRBJ2-5; TRBD2 aligns across 9 bases. With V trimmed by 2 bases and J by 2 bases, 9 bases remained unmatched. CDR3 length: 17 residues. From germline, CDR1 is SGHVS and CDR2 FNYEAQ. The CDR3 DNA sequence: TGTGCCAGCAGCTTAAGGCTGACTAGCGGAAGACAAGAGACCCAGTACTTC. Protein: CASSLRLTSGRQETQYF.

The sample holds many counts of this clonotype. This sequence joins TRBV10-3 and TRBJ1-2; D uncertain. The CDR3 is 15 amino acids. V was clipped by 0 bases and J by 0 bases, with 8 bases between them. The germline V gene encodes CDR1 ENHRY and CDR2 SYGVKD. The CDR3, as DNA: TGTGCCATCAGTGAGTCAACAAGCGCTAACTATGGCTACACCTTC. Its protein is CAISESTSANYGYTF.

V and J are TRBV28 and TRBJ2-7; TRBD1 might be the D (5 bases). This CDR3 region has 16 residues. The V gene's germline CDR1 is MDHEN and CDR2 SYDVKM. V shed 3 bases and J shed 0 bases, with 15 bases lying between them. CDR3 region: CASSFVWGGSSYEQYF. The CDR3 region has the DNA TGTGCCAGCAGTTTTGTCTGGGGCGGCAGCTCCTACGAGCAGTACTTC. Based on the CDR3 plus reference TRBV28 and TRBJ2-7, the full variable domain is DVKVTQSSRYLVKRTGEKVFLECVQDMDHENMFWYRQDPGLGLRLIYFSYDVKMKEKGDIPEGYSVSREKKERFSLILESASTNQTSMYLCASSFVWGGSSYEQYFGPGTRLTVT.

This clonotype appeared once. The chain employs TRBV11-2 and TRBJ2-7; D unclear. The germline V and J ends were trimmed by 0 bases and 3 bases, with 18 bases remaining between them. CDR3 size: 17 residues. Germline lookup yields CDR1 SGHAT and CDR2 FQNNGV. The CDR3 nucleotides read TGTGCCAGCAGCTTAGAAGGGTCCCGGAGTTCGTTCTACGAGCAGTACTTC. Protein: CASSLEGSRSSFYEQYF.

V usage is TRBV11-2 and J usage is TRBJ2-3, with D maybe TRBD1 (7 bases). The CDR3 consists of 14 residues. Germline CDR1 is SGHAT and CDR2 is FQNNGV. The ends were cut back, 7 bases at V and 4 bases at J, with 15 bases in the middle. The CDR3 loop is CASNSGRGADTQYF. The CDR3 DNA reads as TGTGCCAGCAACTCGGGCAGGGGGGCAGATACGCAGTATTTT.

This clonotype was counted between two and nine times. The chain couples TRBV10-1 to TRBJ2-7; no firm D call. The CDR3 runs to 12 residues. V gave up 0 bases and J gave up 7 bases, with 7 bases separating them. In germline, CDR1 is WNHNN, CDR2 SYGVQD (reference sequence). CDR3 DNA sequence: TGCGCCAGCAGTGAGTCTTTGGGTGAGCAGTACTTC. Translated: CASSESLGEQYF.